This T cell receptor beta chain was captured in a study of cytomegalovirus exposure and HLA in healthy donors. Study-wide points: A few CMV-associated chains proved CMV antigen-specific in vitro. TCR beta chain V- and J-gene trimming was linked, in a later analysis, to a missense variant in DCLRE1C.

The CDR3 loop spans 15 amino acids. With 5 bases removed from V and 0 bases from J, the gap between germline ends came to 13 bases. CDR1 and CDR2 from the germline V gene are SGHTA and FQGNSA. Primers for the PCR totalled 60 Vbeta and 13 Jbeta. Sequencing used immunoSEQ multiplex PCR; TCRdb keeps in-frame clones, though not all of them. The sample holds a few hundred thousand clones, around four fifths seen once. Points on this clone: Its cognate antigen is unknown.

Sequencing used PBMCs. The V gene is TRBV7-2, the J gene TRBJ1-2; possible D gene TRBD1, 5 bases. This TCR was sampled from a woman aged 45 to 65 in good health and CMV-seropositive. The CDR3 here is CASSTGGPTNYGYTF. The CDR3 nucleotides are TGTGCCAGCAGCACCGGGGGTCCCACTAACTATGGCTACACCTTC.